This TCR beta chain appears in the sequencing data of a study of response to subunit inactivated influenza vaccine. Study-level findings and limits: Every seasonal influenza vaccination brings in few new T cells, the authors suggested.

This clonotype appeared a few times. Its antigen is unknown. Each CDR3 protein is one row after TCRdb ran MiXCR on the RT-PCR reads. The table shows over 800,000 distinct CDR3 sequences, with approximately 22% occurring only once. The specimen was PBMCs from blood, collected roughly 5 days after vaccination. This clonotype was obtained from a man in his fifties who received an inactivated influenza vaccine.

The CDR3 DNA is TGTGCCAGCAGTTACTCGGGACTAGCGGAGGGGACCCAGTACTTC. This codes for CASSYSGLAEGTQYF. This sequence joins TRBV6-2 or TRBV6-3 and TRBJ2-5; 11 bases align to TRBD2. Trimming took 0 bases from V and 7 from J; bases not matched to a gene: 4. Germline-derived CDR1 and CDR2 are MNHEY and SVGEGT. The CDR3 is 15 residues long.